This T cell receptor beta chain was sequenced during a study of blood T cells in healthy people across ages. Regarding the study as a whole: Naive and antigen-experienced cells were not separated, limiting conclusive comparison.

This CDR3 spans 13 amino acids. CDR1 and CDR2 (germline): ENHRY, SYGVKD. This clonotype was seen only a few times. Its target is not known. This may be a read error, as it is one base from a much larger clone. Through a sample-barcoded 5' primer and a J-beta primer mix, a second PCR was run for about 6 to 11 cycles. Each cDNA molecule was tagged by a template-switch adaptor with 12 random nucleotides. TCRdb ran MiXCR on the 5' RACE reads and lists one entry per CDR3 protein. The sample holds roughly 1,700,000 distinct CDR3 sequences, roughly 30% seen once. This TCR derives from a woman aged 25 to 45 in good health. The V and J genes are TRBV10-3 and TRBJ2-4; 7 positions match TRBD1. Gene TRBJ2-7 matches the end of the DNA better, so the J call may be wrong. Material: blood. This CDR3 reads CAIRVGGDCEQYF. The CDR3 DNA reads TGTGCCATCAGGGTAGGGGGCGACTGCGAGCAGTACTTC.